This is a list of T cell receptor beta chains from one sample in a study of T cell responses to AZD1222 COVID-19 vaccine. Profiled with immunoSEQ multiplex PCR; TCRdb holds only in-frame clones, not every one. The sample carries 100,000 to 150,000 clones, around 90% recorded once. The sample in question was peripheral blood, obtained on day 0 of AZD1222 vaccination. These receptors were collected from an adult in good health. Each CDR3 is given with its conserved first and last residue. D genes are given only for firm matches. Expanded clones get a size class; other rows say once, few or many, or leave the size out.

V gene,CDR3 length,D gene,J gene,clone size,CDR3 DNA,CDR3 protein
TRBV28,14,TRBD2,TRBJ2-5,NA,TGTGCCAGCAGGCGAGCGGGAGAGGCGGAGACCCAGTACTTC,CASRRAGEAETQYF
TRBV20-1,14,TRBD1,TRBJ2-7,few,TGCAGTGCTAGTAACGACAGGGTCCCCTACGAGCAGTACTTC,CSASNDRVPYEQYF
TRBV6-5,12,TRBD1,TRBJ1-1,NA,TGTGCCAGCATCTCCGACAGGGATAAAGCTTTCTTT,CASISDRDKAFF
TRBV4-2,15,NA,TRBJ2-7,NA,TGTGCCAGCAGCCAACAATTACGGGGACACTACGAGCAGTACTTC,CASSQQLRGHYEQYF
TRBV5-1,16,TRBD1,TRBJ2-7,NA,TGCGCCAGCAGCTTGGGGGGACAGGGGCCCCCCTACGAGCAGTACTTC,CASSLGGQGPPYEQYF
TRBV7-6,15,TRBD1,TRBJ2-7,NA,TGTGCCAGCAGCTTAGCACCACGACAGGGCGCCGAGCAGTACTTC,CASSLAPRQGAEQYF
TRBV5-1,16,TRBD2,TRBJ2-2,NA,TGCGCCAGCAGCACCGGACTAGCCCAAGGGACCGGGGAGCTGTTTTTT,CASSTGLAQGTGELFF
TRBV19,15,NA,TRBJ1-5,NA,TGTGCCAGTAATGGGTGGGGGGTACAGGGACAGCCCCAGCATTTT,CASNGWGVQGQPQHF
TRBV3-1/TRBV3-2,15,NA,TRBJ2-1,once,TGTGCCAGCAGCCTGCTGGGTAGCGTGGGGAATGAGCAGTTCTTC,CASSLLGSVGNEQFF
TRBV24-1,16,TRBD1,TRBJ1-1,once,TGTGCCACCAGTCAAGGGGGCGCAGGGGTGGGCACTGAAGCTTTCTTT,CATSQGGAGVGTEAFF
TRBV30,19,TRBD2,TRBJ2-7,NA,TGTGCCTGGAGCCCCAGTCTGGGGCTAGCGGGAGAGATTGGCTACGAGCAGTACTTC,CAWSPSLGLAGEIGYEQYF
TRBV11-3,13,NA,TRBJ1-1,NA,TGTGCCAGCAGCTTAGGGGCAGACACTGAAGCTTTCTTT,CASSLGADTEAFF
TRBV7-7,12,NA,TRBJ2-5,NA,TGTGCCAGCAGCTTCCAGGGGGAGACCCAGTACTTC,CASSFQGETQYF
TRBV5-4,15,NA,TRBJ1-3,NA,TGTGCCAGCAGCTTGGCTGCCAGCTCTGGAAACACCATATATTTT,CASSLAASSGNTIYF
TRBV27,14,TRBD1,TRBJ1-5,once,TGTGCCAGCCGGGGACAGGGTAGCAATCAGCCCCAGCATTTT,CASRGQGSNQPQHF
TRBV6-2/TRBV6-3,17,TRBD2,TRBJ2-5,NA,TGTGCCAGCAGTTCCCGCCGGACTAGCGGGTACCAAGAGACCCAGTACTTC,CASSSRRTSGYQETQYF
TRBV28,12,NA,TRBJ2-7,NA,TGTGCCAGCAGTCCCTACTCCTACGAGCAGTACTTC,CASSPYSYEQYF
TRBV28,17,TRBD2,TRBJ2-2,NA,TGTGCCAGCAGCTACGTGGGACTAGCGGGAGAGTCCGGGGAGCTGTTTTTT,CASSYVGLAGESGELFF
TRBV7-2,13,NA,TRBJ1-2,NA,TGTGCCAGCAGCTTGAACAGAGACTATGGCTACACCTTC,CASSLNRDYGYTF
TRBV2,13,NA,TRBJ1-5,NA,TGTGCCAGCAGTCGACAGGGCAATCAGCCCCAGCATTTT,CASSRQGNQPQHF
TRBV28,12,TRBD1,TRBJ1-1,NA,TGTGCCAGCGGAACGACAGGGGGCTGGGCTTTCTTT,CASGTTGGWAFF
TRBV27,18,TRBD2,TRBJ2-1,NA,TGTGCCAGCAGTTTATATACTAGCGGGAGGGGTTCCTACAATGAGCAGTTCTTC,CASSLYTSGRGSYNEQFF
TRBV24-1,14,NA,TRBJ1-5,NA,TGTGCCACCAGTGATACGGGACCAAATCAGCCCCAGCATTTT,CATSDTGPNQPQHF
TRBV7-9,14,NA,TRBJ1-2,NA,TGTGCCAGCAGCTATGAGGACAGTCGGTATGGCTACACCTTC,CASSYEDSRYGYTF
TRBV7-2,14,TRBD1,TRBJ1-3,NA,TGTGCCAGCAGCCCGGGGACAGTTGGAAACACCATATATTTT,CASSPGTVGNTIYF
TRBV7-9,15,NA,TRBJ1-4,many,TGTGCCAGCAGCCCCCAACAATCAACTAATGAAAAACTGTTTTTT,CASSPQQSTNEKLFF
TRBV6-2/TRBV6-3,14,NA,TRBJ2-1,NA,TGTGCCAGCAGTTACGAGAGGAGGGGTGGTGAGCAGTTCTTC,CASSYERRGGEQFF
TRBV28,17,TRBD1,TRBJ1-3,NA,TGTGCCAGCAGTTCGGGACAGGGGACATTCTCTGGAAACACCATATATTTT,CASSSGQGTFSGNTIYF
TRBV7-9,13,NA,TRBJ1-1,NA,TGTGCCAGCAGCTTACTTTCGCCAGATGAAGCTTTCTTT,CASSLLSPDEAFF
TRBV6-6,14,NA,TRBJ1-1,NA,TGTGCCAGCAGCGCGCCCGCAGGGACCACTGAAGCTTTCTTT,CASSAPAGTTEAFF
TRBV18,14,NA,TRBJ2-3,NA,TGTGCCAGCTCACGGGACGGGGGCACAGATACGCAGTATTTT,CASSRDGGTDTQYF
TRBV15,13,NA,TRBJ1-5,few,TGTGCCACCAGCAGAGAGGGGGGCCAGCCCCAGCATTTT,CATSREGGQPQHF
TRBV11-3,14,TRBD2,TRBJ2-1,few,TGTGCCAGCAGCTCAGGACTAGCGGGGCATGAGCAGTTCTTC,CASSSGLAGHEQFF
TRBV5-1,18,TRBD2,TRBJ2-2,NA,TGCGCCAGCAGCTCGCAGGTGGCCCAGCGGGAGTGGGGCGGGGAGCTGTTTTTT,CASSSQVAQREWGGELFF
TRBV6-1,16,NA,TRBJ1-5,NA,TGTGCCAGCAGTGCAACTCAGCGACAGATCAATCAGCCCCAGCATTTT,CASSATQRQINQPQHF
TRBV30,15,NA,TRBJ1-5,NA,TGTGCCTGGAGTCATACAGCTTATAGCAATCAGCCCCAGCATTTT,CAWSHTAYSNQPQHF
TRBV12-3/TRBV12-4,13,TRBD1,TRBJ1-2,NA,TGTGCCAGCAGTCCCCAGGGGGCGGATGGCTACACCTTC,CASSPQGADGYTF
TRBV25-1,15,NA,TRBJ1-1,NA,TGTGCCAGCAGTGAATACGGGACAATGAACACTGAAGCTTTCTTT,CASSEYGTMNTEAFF
TRBV6-2/TRBV6-3,15,TRBD1,TRBJ2-1,NA,TGTGCCAGCAGCCGAATCTGGGACAGGGAAAATGAGCAGTTCTTC,CASSRIWDRENEQFF
TRBV27,14,NA,TRBJ1-4,once,TGTGCCAGCAGTTTAGAGAGGTTGGGTGAAAAACTGTTTTTT,CASSLERLGEKLFF
TRBV6-5,13,NA,TRBJ2-5,NA,TGTGCCAGCAGTTACGGAGCGGCTCAGACCCAGTACTTC,CASSYGAAQTQYF
TRBV19,14,TRBD2,TRBJ2-1,NA,TGTGCCAGTAGTATAGGGGGCGGGAGGGCTGAGCAGTTCTTC,CASSIGGGRAEQFF
TRBV30,20,TRBD1,TRBJ1-2,NA,TGTGCCTGGAGGGCCCGGGACAGGGAAGTTCCTACTAGTCTTAACTATGGCTACACCTTC,CAWRARDREVPTSLNYGYTF
TRBV6-5,14,NA,TRBJ1-2,NA,TGTGCCAGCAGTTTACTGTTGGGCGTGGGCGGCTACACCTTC,CASSLLLGVGGYTF
TRBV6-2/TRBV6-3,11,NA,TRBJ1-2,NA,TGTGCCAGCAGCGACGTCTATGGCTACACCTTC,CASSDVYGYTF
TRBV6-6,16,NA,TRBJ2-1,NA,TGTGCCAGCAGTCTGGACCACTCCGGGACCTACAATGAGCAGTTCTTC,CASSLDHSGTYNEQFF
TRBV19,13,TRBD1,TRBJ1-5,few,TGTGCCACCGACAGGGGTAGCAATCAGCCCCAGCATTTT,CATDRGSNQPQHF
TRBV7-8,14,NA,TRBJ1-1,NA,TGTGCCAGCACCCCAGAGCTGGTGAACACTGAAGCTTTCTTT,CASTPELVNTEAFF
TRBV19,14,TRBD1,TRBJ1-4,once,TGTGCCAGTAGGCGAGGGGGCTGGAATGAAAAACTGTTTTTT,CASRRGGWNEKLFF
TRBV4-3,15,NA,TRBJ1-2,NA,TGCGCCAGCAGCCAAGAAGGGTCAGGGTTCGGTGGCTACACCTTC,CASSQEGSGFGGYTF
TRBV7-2,16,NA,TRBJ2-3,NA,TGTGCCAGCAGCTCTCAAAAGGGGACCAGCACAGATACGCAGTATTTT,CASSSQKGTSTDTQYF
TRBV19,14,NA,TRBJ1-1,NA,TGTGCCAGTATGAGAAGGGGGTCGGACACTGAAGCTTTCTTT,CASMRRGSDTEAFF
TRBV28,15,TRBD1,TRBJ1-4,NA,TGTGCCAGCAGTCTTAGAGGGACAGGGTATGAAAAACTGTTTTTT,CASSLRGTGYEKLFF
TRBV30,14,NA,TRBJ2-7,NA,TGTGCCTGGAAGTACGGCTCCAACTCCTACGAGCAGTACTTC,CAWKYGSNSYEQYF